This T cell receptor (beta chain) was profiled in a study of cytotoxic CD8 clonotypes in ibrutinib-treated CLL. Between the trimmed V and J ends, which lost 1 base and 6 bases, there was a span of 11 bases. Per germline, CDR1 SGDLS and CDR2 YYNGEE. CDR3 length equals 13 residues. Note on this clone: Its matching antigen is unknown.

Whole-study findings and limits: Whereas clonality rose at ibrutinib response, it declined toward baseline at progression.

Sequenced by immunoSEQ multiplex PCR; TCRdb stores in-frame clones only, minus some. The sample contains about 310,000 clones, roughly 85% of which appear only once. The rearrangement links TRBV9 to TRBJ2-7; tentatively, D is TRBD1 (6 bases). The TCR sequence derives from a human donor with chronic lymphocytic leukemia. The specimen comprised PBMCs, sampled before ibrutinib treatment. The CDR3 DNA reads TGTGCCAGCAGCGTAAACAGGGTTGGCGAGCAGTACTTC. This codes for CASSVNRVGEQYF.